The present TCR beta chain was sequenced within a study of PD-L1 blockade in urothelial cancer. Whole-study context: Males with urothelial cancer arising in the bladder constituted about 90% of the roughly 30 patients. Analyzed time points were 3 weeks (second dose) and 6 weeks after therapy began.

TCR analog templates of synthetic origin were spiked into each PCR. Profiled with immunoSEQ multiplex PCR; TCRdb holds only in-frame clones, not every one. This table holds tens of thousands of clones, roughly 90% found once. Details on this clone: Antigen: not known.

This CDR3 region has 15 residues. Looked up from germline, CDR1 is MDHEN and CDR2 is SYDVKM. Trimming left V 3 bases short and J 2 bases short, with 14 bases between. Time point reported: pretreatment peripheral blood. Overall study results and limits: Lower than median blood TCR clonality before treatment predicted better survival.

This chain links TRBV28 with TRBJ2-7, with a possible D match to TRBD2 (5 bases). The specimen was PBMCs, collected around atezolizumab (anti-PD-L1) treatment. The origin of this receptor is a man aged 60-69 years with urothelial cancer. The CDR3 DNA is TGTGCCAGCAGTTTGTCCGGAGGCCCCCCCTACGAGCAGTACTTC. It is translated as CASSLSGGPPYEQYF.